This T cell receptor beta chain was found in a study of blood T cell repertoires in COVID-19. Study summary: Specimens from acute and convalescent COVID-19 originated in the United States, Italy and Spain.

In the 2 weeks before study entry, exposed participants met a COVID-19 case, which was PCR-confirmed or clinician-diagnosed. TCRdb keeps only in-frame clones here, not all; method: immunoSEQ multiplex PCR. Of approximately 340,000 clones listed, approximately 91% are singletons. Unmatched junction bases numbered 5, after V lost 3 bases and J lost 0 bases. CDR1 and CDR2 from the germline V gene are KGHSH and LQKENI. CDR3 length: 15 residues. The rearrangement uses TRBV18 and TRBJ2-7; 7 positions agree with TRBD2. Material for sequencing was PBMCs or T cells enriched from blood (not recorded which). The sequence was obtained from a woman aged 40 to 55 who had been exposed to COVID-19. CDR3 loop: CASSPNRDYSYEQYF. The CDR3 DNA follows: TGTGCCAGCTCACCCAACCGGGACTACTCCTACGAGCAGTACTTC.